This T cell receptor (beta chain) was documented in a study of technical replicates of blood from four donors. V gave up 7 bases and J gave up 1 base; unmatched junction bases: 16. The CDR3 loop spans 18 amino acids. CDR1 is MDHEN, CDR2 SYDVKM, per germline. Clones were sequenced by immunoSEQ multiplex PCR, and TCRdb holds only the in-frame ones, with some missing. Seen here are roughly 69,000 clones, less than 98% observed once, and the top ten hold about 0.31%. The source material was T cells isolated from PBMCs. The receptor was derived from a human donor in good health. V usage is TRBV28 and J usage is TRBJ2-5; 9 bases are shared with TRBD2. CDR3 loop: CASNLLGLTSGPQETQYF. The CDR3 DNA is TGTGCCAGCAACCTACTGGGGTTGACTAGCGGCCCCCAAGAGACCCAGTACTTC.